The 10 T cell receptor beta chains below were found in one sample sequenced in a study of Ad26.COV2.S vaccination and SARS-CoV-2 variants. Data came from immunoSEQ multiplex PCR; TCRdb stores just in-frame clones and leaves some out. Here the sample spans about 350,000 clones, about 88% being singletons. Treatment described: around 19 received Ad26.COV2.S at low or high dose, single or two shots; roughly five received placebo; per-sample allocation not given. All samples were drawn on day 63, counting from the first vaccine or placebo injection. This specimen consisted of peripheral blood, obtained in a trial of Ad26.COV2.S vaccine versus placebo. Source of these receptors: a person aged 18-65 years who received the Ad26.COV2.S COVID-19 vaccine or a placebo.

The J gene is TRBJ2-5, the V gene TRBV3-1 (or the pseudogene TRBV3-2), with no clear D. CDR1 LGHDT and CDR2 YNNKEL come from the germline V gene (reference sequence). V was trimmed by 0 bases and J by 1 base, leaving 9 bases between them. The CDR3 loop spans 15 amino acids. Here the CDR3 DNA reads TGTGCCAGCAGCCAAGATCCCCGACGCCAAGAGACCCAGTACTTC. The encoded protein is CASSQDPRRQETQYF.

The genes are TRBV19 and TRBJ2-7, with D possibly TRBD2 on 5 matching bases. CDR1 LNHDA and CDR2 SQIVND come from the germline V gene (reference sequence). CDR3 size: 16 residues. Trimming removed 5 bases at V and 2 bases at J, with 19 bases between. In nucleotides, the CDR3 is TGTGCCAGTAGTTCCCCCATCGGGAAAGCTACCTACGAGCAGTACTTC. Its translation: CASSSPIGKATYEQYF.

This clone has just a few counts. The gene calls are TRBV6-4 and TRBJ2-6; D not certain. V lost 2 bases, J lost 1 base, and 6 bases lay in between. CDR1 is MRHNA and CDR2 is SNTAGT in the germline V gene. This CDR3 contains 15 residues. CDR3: CASSDTLSGANVLTF. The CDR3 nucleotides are TGTGCCAGCAGTGACACTCTTTCTGGGGCCAACGTCCTGACTTTC.

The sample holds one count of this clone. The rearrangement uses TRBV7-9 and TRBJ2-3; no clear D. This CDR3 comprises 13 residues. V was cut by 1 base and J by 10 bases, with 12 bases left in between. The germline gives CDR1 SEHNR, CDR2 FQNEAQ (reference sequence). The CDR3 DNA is TGTGCCAGCAGCTTAGGACGGCCCGAGTCGCAGTATTTT. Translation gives CASSLGRPESQYF.

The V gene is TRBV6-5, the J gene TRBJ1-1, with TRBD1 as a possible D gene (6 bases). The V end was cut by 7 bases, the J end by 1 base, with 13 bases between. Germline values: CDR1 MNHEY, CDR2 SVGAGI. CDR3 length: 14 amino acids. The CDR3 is CASNRVDRNTEAFF. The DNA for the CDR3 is TGTGCCAGCAATAGGGTGGACAGGAACACTGAAGCTTTCTTT.

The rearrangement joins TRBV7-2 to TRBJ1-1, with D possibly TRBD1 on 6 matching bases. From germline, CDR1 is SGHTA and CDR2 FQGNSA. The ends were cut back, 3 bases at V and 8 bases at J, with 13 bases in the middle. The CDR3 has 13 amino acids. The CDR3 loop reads CASSFDRKAEAFF. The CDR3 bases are TGTGCCAGCAGCTTCGACAGGAAGGCCGAAGCTTTCTTT.

DNA of the CDR3: TGTGCCAGCAGCGTTCTGGGAGAGAACACTGAAGCTTTCTTT. Protein product: CASSVLGENTEAFF. This chain connects TRBV9 to TRBJ1-1, with D unclear. Germline CDR1 SGDLS, CDR2 YYNGEE. The CDR3 spans 14 residues. Trimming cost V 2 bases and J 1 base, with 9 bases left between them.

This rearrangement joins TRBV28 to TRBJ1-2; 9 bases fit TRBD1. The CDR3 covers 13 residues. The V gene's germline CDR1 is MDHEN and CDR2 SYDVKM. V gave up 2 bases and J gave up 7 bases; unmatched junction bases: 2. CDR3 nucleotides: TGTGCCAGCAGTTTAGCGGACAGGGGTGGCTACACCTTC. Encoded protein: CASSLADRGGYTF.

CDR3 amino acids: CASSLAAGLNYEQYF. CDR3 nucleotides: TGTGCCAGCAGCTTAGCTGCGGGACTCAACTACGAGCAGTACTTC. The chain combines TRBV7-8 with TRBJ2-7, with a tentative D call TRBD2 (6 bases). This CDR3 region has 15 residues. Germline V gene sequence: CDR1 SGHVS, CDR2 FQNEAQ. V gave up 0 bases and J gave up 3 bases, with 12 bases separating them.

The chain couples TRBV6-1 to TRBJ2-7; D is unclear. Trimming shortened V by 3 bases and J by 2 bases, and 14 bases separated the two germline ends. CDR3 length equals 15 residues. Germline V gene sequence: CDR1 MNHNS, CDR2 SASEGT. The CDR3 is CASSERSELPYEQYF. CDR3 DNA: TGTGCCAGCAGTGAGCGTTCTGAGCTCCCCTACGAGCAGTACTTC.